This TCR beta chain is drawn from a study of T-cell memory formation after mild COVID-19. Overall study context: Largely donor-specific sequence clusters came from a couple of donors. Findings and limits, study-wide: Clones contracting day 15 to 85 were balanced CD4/CD8; later expanders leaned CD4+. Within pre-infection memory, some responding clones were found, suggesting cross-reactive memory joined. Still unconfirmed is whether the second-wave clones peaking on day 37 recognized SARS-CoV-2.

Details on this clonotype: Its target is not known.

TCRdb redid the calling of the 5' RACE reads with MiXCR, one entry per CDR3 protein. The table shows 400,000 or so distinct CDR3 sequences, with 20% occurring only once. From germline, CDR1 is KGHDR and CDR2 SFDVKD. This CDR3 is built from 15 residues. With 3 bases clipped from V and 0 bases from J, the junction kept 1 base outside the gene matches. The source is an adult woman who had mild COVID-19 (a few samples of this study predate the infection). Cell type and time point are not known. This chain connects TRBV24-1 to TRBJ1-1, with TRBD1 identical over 9 bases. The sample comprised PBMCs or a T cell subset sorted from them (not recorded which). The CDR3 loop reads CATSDGQGLNTEAFF. As DNA, the CDR3 is TGTGCCACCAGTGATGGACAGGGGTTGAACACTGAAGCTTTCTTT.